The 16 T cell receptor beta chains given below trace back to one sample, sequenced in a study of control samples from healthy donors and cancer patients. Measured with immunoSEQ multiplex PCR; TCRdb has only the in-frame clones, and not every one. The sample has tens of thousands of clones, roughly 93% seen once. The material sequenced was PBMCs. The receptors were sampled from a middle-aged woman with lung cancer.

The rearrangement links TRBV2 to TRBJ1-5, with 7 bases lining up with TRBD1. CDR3 size: 15 residues. With 1 base clipped from V and 11 bases from J, the junction kept 11 bases outside the gene matches. The germline V gene has CDR1 SNHLY and CDR2 FYNNEI. The CDR3 DNA sequence: TGTGCCAGCAGTGAAGGCAGGGGGGAAGGATGGACCCAGCATTTT. It translates to CASSEGRGEGWTQHF.

This clone appeared a few times. The V call is TRBV9, the J call TRBJ2-2, with D perhaps assigned TRBD1 or TRBD2 (5 bases each). CDR3 length: 17 amino acids. Trimming removed 0 bases from V and 3 bases from J, with 15 bases in between. Germline loops: CDR1 SGDLS, CDR2 YYNGEE. CDR3 protein: CASSVDYSGRYTGELFF. The CDR3 DNA sequence: TGTGCCAGCAGCGTAGACTACTCGGGACGGTACACCGGGGAGCTGTTTTTT.

This clone was observed once. V is TRBV9 and J is TRBJ2-7, with D unclear. The CDR3 runs to 14 residues. Trimming removed 0 bases from V and 3 bases from J, with 10 bases in between. Germline V lookup: CDR1 SGDLS, CDR2 YYNGEE. CDR3 amino acids: CASSVDVALYEQYF. As DNA, the CDR3 is TGTGCCAGCAGCGTAGATGTGGCCCTCTACGAGCAGTACTTC.

V is TRBV5-6 and J is TRBJ1-1, with D perhaps matching TRBD1 (5 bases). Trimming took 4 bases from V and 1 from J, leaving 11 bases between them. Germline lookup yields CDR1 SGHDT and CDR2 YYEEEE. The CDR3 is 14 residues long. CDR3 residues: CASSRGEGNTEAFF. The CDR3 DNA sequence: TGTGCCAGCAGCCGAGGGGAAGGGAACACTGAAGCTTTCTTT.

DNA of the CDR3: TGTGCCATCAGTGACCAGACAGGGGGGCACTATGGCTACACCTTC. It specifies CAISDQTGGHYGYTF. The rearrangement links TRBV10-3 to TRBJ1-2; 9 positions match TRBD1. Germline V CDR1 and CDR2: ENHRY, SYGVKD. The CDR3 runs to 15 residues. Trimming took 3 bases from V and 3 from J; bases not matched to a gene: 5.

The rearrangement links TRBV11-3 to TRBJ2-3; D unresolved. The CDR3 is made up of 18 amino acids. Germline V gene sequence: CDR1 SGHNT, CDR2 YENEEA. V was trimmed by 1 base and J by 5 bases, leaving 22 bases between them. CDR3 loop: CASSLGSFWLDGGDTQYF. The CDR3 region has the DNA TGTGCCAGCAGCTTAGGGTCCTTTTGGCTAGACGGTGGAGATACGCAGTATTTT. The full variable domain, completed using reference TRBV11-3 and TRBJ2-3, is EAGVVQSPRYKIIEKKQPVAFWCNPISGHNTLYWYLQNLGQGPELLIRYENEEAVDDSQLPKDRFSAERLKGVDSTLKIQPAELGDSAVYLCASSLGSFWLDGGDTQYFGPGTRLTVL.

The genes are TRBV4-2 and TRBJ1-1, with D unclear. Germline assignment: CDR1 LGHNA and CDR2 YNFKEQ. This CDR3 has 12 residues. Trimming stripped 4 bases from V and 1 base from J, with 4 bases between. CDR3 coding DNA: TGTGCCAGCAGCCCGGGGAACACTGAAGCTTTCTTT. It translates to CASSPGNTEAFF.

The rearrangement links TRBV10-3 to TRBJ2-1; no clear D. The length of the CDR3 is 11 residues. Trimming stripped 2 bases from V and 13 bases from J, with 9 bases between. Germline V lookup: CDR1 ENHRY, CDR2 SYGVKD. The chain's CDR3 is CAISETTEQFF. CDR3 DNA: TGTGCCATCAGTGAGACGACTGAACAGTTCTTC.

This clone is a singleton in its sample. The chain links TRBV27 to TRBJ2-3; TRBD1 matches at 7 bases. This CDR3 comprises 14 residues. In germline, CDR1 is MNHEY, CDR2 SMNVEV (reference sequence). The V segment lost 7 bases and the J segment 6 bases; nucleotides outside the gene matches: 10. CDR3 loop: CASTPYRGGDTQYF. CDR3 sequence (DNA): TGTGCCAGCACCCCTTACAGGGGTGGGGATACGCAGTATTTT.

This clone showed up just once. The CDR3 DNA follows: TGTGCCAGCAGCGCAGAGTCGGGCAGCAATAAGGAGGGCTACACCTTC. Translated: CASSAESGSNKEGYTF. The chain carries TRBV9 and TRBJ1-2; no clear D. V lost 3 bases, J lost 8 bases, and 23 bases lay in between. The CDR3 contains 16 residues. Germline V gene lookup returns CDR1 SGDLS and CDR2 YYNGEE.

The chain couples TRBV5-1 to TRBJ2-7; D gene unclear. The ends were cut back, 3 bases at V and 0 bases at J, with 4 bases in the middle. The CDR3 is 12 amino acids. CDR1 is SGHRS and CDR2 is YFSETQ in the germline V gene. CDR3 nucleotide sequence: TGCGCCAGCAGCTCTGACTCCTACGAGCAGTACTTC. Encoded protein: CASSSDSYEQYF.

V usage is TRBV27 and J usage is TRBJ2-3; 7 positions agree with TRBD2. V lost 3 bases, J lost 5 bases, and 8 bases stayed unmatched. From germline, CDR1 is MNHEY and CDR2 SMNVEV (reference sequence). The length of the CDR3 is 15 residues. The CDR3 bases are TGTGCCAGCAGTTTCAAGCGGGGCGGGGAAGATACGCAGTATTTT. It codes for CASSFKRGGEDTQYF.

Remarks on this clone: The limits of the CDR3 on the DNA are not certain, so only TCRdb's listed CDR3 is given. V is TRBV27 and J is TRBJ2-3; the table's D call, TRBD2, has no DNA check behind it. A total of 16 residues make up the CDR3, ends included. Germline CDR1 and CDR2: MNHEY and SMNVEV (reference sequence). The CDR3 protein is CASSFGGGNRLEEWYF.

The chain couples TRBV5-6 to TRBJ2-7; D call uncertain. The CDR3 is 14 residues long. V lost 2 bases to trimming and J lost 7 bases, with 16 bases between them. Germline-derived CDR1 and CDR2 are SGHDT and YYEEEE. CDR3 in DNA: TGTGCCAGCAGCTTCGGATCAGGAACGTTAGAGCAGTACTTC. Translation gives CASSFGSGTLEQYF.

The rearrangement uses TRBV9 and TRBJ1-2; D remains unclear. The CDR3 has 12 residues. Trimming removed 0 bases from V and 0 bases from J, with 0 bases in between. Germline V lookup: CDR1 SGDLS, CDR2 YYNGEE. CDR3 coding DNA: TGTGCCAGCAGCGTAGCTAACTATGGCTACACCTTC. Residues: CASSVANYGYTF.

This chain connects TRBV14 to TRBJ2-2; TRBD1 matches at 8 bases. V dropped 0 bases and J dropped 7; count of bases not matched to a gene: 1. This CDR3 region has 14 residues. Germline assignment: CDR1 SGHDN and CDR2 FVKESK. For the CDR3, the DNA is TGTGCCAGCAGCCAAGACAGGGGGCGCGGGGAGCTGTTTTTT. It codes for CASSQDRGRGELFF.